This TCR beta chain stems from a study of blood T cells in healthy people across ages (dated by TCRdb to about 2015). Turning to the overall study: Template switching captured roughly one uniquely barcoded TCR beta cDNA molecule per two T cells in model experiments. Age-related changes in TCR beta repertoire diversity were measured in the study by deep sequencing normalized with unique cDNA molecular identifiers. The donors were divided into four age groups: young (average around 15 years), middle-aged (approximately 42), aged (approximately 59) and long-lived (around 87). To avoid experimental bias, donors of different ages were distributed randomly across sequencing lanes. The study analyzed two additional independent replicas of 1 million unique cDNA reads from the same blood draw for two donors, one aged 18 to 30 and one aged 80 or older. General conclusions and limits of the study: Observed TCR beta diversity per million T cells fell roughly linearly with age, and a significant reduction was already apparent by age roughly 40. Estimates of total diversity based on one million sequenced T cells were regarded as lower bounds and as underestimates. Because the CMV infection status of the donors was unknown, age-related changes in expanded clonotypes may potentially have been confounded. Because profiling used bulk unsorted PBMCs, naive and antigen-experienced compartments could not be compared conclusively. A strong correlation was found between observed TCR beta diversity and the percentage of naive T cells measured by flow cytometry. Compared with the aged group, the long-lived group had more naive CD4+ T cells, fewer expanded clones and increased TCR diversity, a pattern suggesting age selection.

This clonotype was detected only a few times. This clone's antigen is unknown. No much larger clone is present one base from it, and per-base qualities are unavailable. The germline V gene (reference sequence) yields DFQATT for CDR1 and SNEGSKA for CDR2. The CDR3 numbers 12 residues from cysteine through phenylalanine. The only DNA kept is the CDR3, 36 bases in frame from the first base. The method was 5' RACE. The run used an Illumina HiSeq 2500. A second PCR of roughly 7 to 11 cycles was performed with a sample-barcoded 5' primer and a J-beta primer mix. Each TCR beta cDNA molecule received a unique molecular identifier from a template-switch 5' adaptor carrying 12 random nucleotides. At least 3 million CDR3-containing paired-end reads were obtained from each sample. The Mint cDNA synthesis kit, primed by a TRBC-specific oligonucleotide, was used to synthesize first-strand cDNA from all RNA. Following uracil-DNA glycosylase treatment, all cDNA underwent a first 18-cycle PCR with the universal primers M1SS and BC2_uni_R. Processing in the source paper ran as follows. For normalization, 1 million high-quality reads, each with a distinct molecular identifier, were randomly selected from each sample. Instead of being binned into consensus sequences, reads with shared molecular identifiers were discarded. MiTCR, set to a Q25 quality threshold and the strictest error-elimination algorithm, was used for CDR3 identification, clonotype clustering and error correction. Lower-bound total TCR beta diversity was estimated with a nonparametric unseen species model using Euler transformation. The public reads were reprocessed in TCRdb via fastp at Q25 and MiXCR, keeping in-frame beta chains. Under each unique CDR3 protein, matching rows form one entry showing the most common genes and DNA. Clone size and V and J calls follow TCRdb, not the original study. The sample table holds hundreds of thousands of distinct CDR3 sequences, of which 20% to 25% were seen once. The top ten clonotypes cover roughly 3.7% of the sample.

The roughly 37 donors, aged about 6 to 95 years, were systemically healthy Caucasian individuals from Russia. Each donor gave around 9.8 milliliters of peripheral blood, collected into EDTA-treated Vacutainer tubes. Ficoll-Paque density-gradient centrifugation was used to isolate PBMCs, with at least 6.5 million per sample. Total RNA, at least 6 micrograms per sample, was extracted from PBMCs with Trizol reagent. The percentages of naive CD45RAhigh/CD27high T cells were determined by flow cytometry on a PBMC aliquot from every donor. The chain was built from TRBV20-1 and TRBJ2-7, and perhaps TRBD2 as D gene, on 5 matching bases. The sequence derives from an older man in good health. Sequenced input: blood. The DNA reads as follows: TGCAGCCTCCGGGGTTCCTCCTACGAGCAGTACTTC. This translates into CSLRGSSYEQYF.